This T cell receptor (beta chain) was observed in a study of blood T cell repertoires in COVID-19. Generated by immunoSEQ multiplex PCR, the TCRdb table keeps only in-frame clones and is missing some. The table shows roughly 53,000 clones, with around 85% occurring only once. Sequenced: peripheral blood. The clonotype was recovered from a man between 65 and 85 years old with active COVID-19.

The CDR3 spells CASSADYNEQFF. The DNA for the CDR3 is TGTGCCAGCAGCGCGGATTACAATGAGCAGTTCTTC. V gene TRBV13 combines with J gene TRBJ2-1; D gene uncertain. The CDR3 runs 12 residues. Trimming took 5 bases from V and 4 from J, leaving 6 bases between them. CDR1 and CDR2 from the germline V gene are PRHDT and FYEKMQ (reference sequence).